The clone carrying this T cell receptor beta chain was counted between two and nine times. The antigen is not known. V gave up 0 bases and J gave up 2 bases, with 12 bases separating them. Germline loops: CDR1 MNHEY, CDR2 SMNVEV (reference sequence). The CDR3 runs 16 residues. The data were obtained in a study of post-analysis software for immune sequencing data. Unique molecular identifiers were present in the TCR beta cDNA libraries. A single record per CDR3 protein comes from TCRdb applying MiXCR to the PCR reads. This sample has 600,000 to 700,000 distinct CDR3 sequences, with approximately 60% found just once. Study-level findings and limits: In patients, TRBV5-6, TRBV5-1 and TRBV20-1 belonged to five TRBV segments found more frequently than in controls.

V is TRBV27 and J is TRBJ2-3; D not resolved. The sequencing input was blood. This TCR came from a girl aged 2 to 10 with multiple sclerosis. The CDR3 reads CASSLSSRPDTDTQYF. The CDR3 coding sequence is TGTGCCAGCAGTTTATCGTCTAGGCCAGACACAGATACGCAGTATTTT.